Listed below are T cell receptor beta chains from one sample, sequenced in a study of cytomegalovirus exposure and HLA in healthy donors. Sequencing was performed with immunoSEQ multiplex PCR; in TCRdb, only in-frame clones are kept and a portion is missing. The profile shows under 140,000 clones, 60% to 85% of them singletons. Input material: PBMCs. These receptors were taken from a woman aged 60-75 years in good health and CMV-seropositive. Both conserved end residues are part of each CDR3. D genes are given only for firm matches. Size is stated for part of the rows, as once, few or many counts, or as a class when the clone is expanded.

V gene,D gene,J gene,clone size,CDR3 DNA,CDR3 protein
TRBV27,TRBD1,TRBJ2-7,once,TGTGCCAGCAGACTAATACCGGGACAGGGAATCTACGAGCAGTACTTC,CASRLIPGQGIYEQYF
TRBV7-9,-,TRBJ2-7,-,TGTGCCAGCAGCTTAGCCGGGATCTACTACGAGCAGTACTTC,CASSLAGIYYEQYF
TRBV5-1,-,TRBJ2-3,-,TGCGCCAGCAGCTTAGGCGGGCGTTATGAATCAGATACGCAGTATTTT,CASSLGGRYESDTQYF
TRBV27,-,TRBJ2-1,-,TGTGCCAGCAGTTTAGGTAGGGGTCTCCACAATGAGCAGTTCTTC,CASSLGRGLHNEQFF
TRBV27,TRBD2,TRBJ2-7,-,TGTGCCAGCAGTTTTTTCGGCGGGAGTTTCTACGAGCAGTACTTC,CASSFFGGSFYEQYF
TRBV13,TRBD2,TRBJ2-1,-,TGTGCCAGCAGTGACCGGGGGGGGTTAAATGAGCAGTTCTTC,CASSDRGGLNEQFF
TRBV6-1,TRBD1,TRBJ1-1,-,TGTGCCAGCAGCATAAAGGGACAGTCTTATGGGGGAGCTTTCTTT,CASSIKGQSYGGAFF
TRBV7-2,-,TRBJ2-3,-,TGTGCCAGCAGCTTCGGAGCTTCAGATACGCAGTATTTT,CASSFGASDTQYF
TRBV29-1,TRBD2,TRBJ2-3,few,TGCAGCGTTGATAGCGGGAGTATCACAGATACGCAGTATTTT,CSVDSGSITDTQYF
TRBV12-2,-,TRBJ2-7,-,TGTGCAAGTCGCTTAGAAGTAGCGGGAGGCCACCACGAGCAGTACTTC,CASRLEVAGGHHEQYF
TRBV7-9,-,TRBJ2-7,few,TGTTCCAGCAGCTTAGGGCACTACGAGCAGTACTTC,CSSSLGHYEQYF
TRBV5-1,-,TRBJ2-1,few,TGCGCCAGCAGCTTGGCGCACGGTGGGGCCAAGAACTACAATGAGCAGTTCTTC,CASSLAHGGAKNYNEQFF
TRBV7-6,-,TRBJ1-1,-,TGTGCCAGCAGCTTAATCCAGAACACTGAAGCTTTCTTT,CASSLIQNTEAFF
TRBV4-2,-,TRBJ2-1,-,TGTGCCAGCAGCCAAGTGTTAGCAAGCGGTGAGCAGTTCTTC,CASSQVLASGEQFF
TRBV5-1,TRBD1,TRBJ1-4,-,TGCGCCAGCAGCTTGGCGTCAGGGGGCGACTGGGGTGAAAAACTGTTTTTT,CASSLASGGDWGEKLFF
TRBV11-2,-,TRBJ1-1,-,TGTGCCAGCAGCCTTAGTCGGGTAGGTGACACTGAAGCTTTCTTT,CASSLSRVGDTEAFF
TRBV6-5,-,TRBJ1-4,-,TGTGCCAGCAGTGAGTCGGGGTTCGGGGAAAAACTGTTTTTT,CASSESGFGEKLFF
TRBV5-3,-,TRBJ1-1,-,TGTGCCAGAAGCGAGCCCTTGGCCCGGCAGGGTAAGACCAAGAACACTGAAGCTTTCTTT,CARSEPLARQGKTKNTEAFF
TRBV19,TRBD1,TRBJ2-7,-,TGTGCCAGTAGTATAATCCTGGGACAGAGCTACGAGCAGTACTTC,CASSIILGQSYEQYF
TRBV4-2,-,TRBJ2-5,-,TGTGCCAGCAGCCAAGAGGCAGGCGGGGAGACCCAGTACTTC,CASSQEAGGETQYF
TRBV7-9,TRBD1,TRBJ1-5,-,TGTGCCAGCAGCCGCGGGACAGGGGGTTCTAGCAATCAGCCCCAGCATTTT,CASSRGTGGSSNQPQHF
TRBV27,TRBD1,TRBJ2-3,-,TGTGCCAGCAGGCAAATAATCACAGGGGGCGGTGCAGATACGCAGTATTTT,CASRQIITGGGADTQYF
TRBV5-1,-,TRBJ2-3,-,TGCGCCAGCAGCTTGAGAGGCCCGAACATGGGAGCTCGCACAGATACGCAGTATTTT,CASSLRGPNMGARTDTQYF
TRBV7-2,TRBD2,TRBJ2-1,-,TGTGCCAGCAGCTCCCTAGCGGGATTTTACAATGAGCAGTTCTTC,CASSSLAGFYNEQFF
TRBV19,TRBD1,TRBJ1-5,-,TGTGCCAGTAGCTCCCCTCCCGGGACAGTGCTTAGCAATCAGCCCCAGCATTTT,CASSSPPGTVLSNQPQHF
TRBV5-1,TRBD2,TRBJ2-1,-,TGCGCCAGCAGCTTGTCTAGCGGCTACAATGAGCAGTTCTTC,CASSLSSGYNEQFF
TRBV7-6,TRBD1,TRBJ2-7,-,TGTGCCAGCAGCTTAAATAACAGGGGTACCTACGAGCAGTACTTC,CASSLNNRGTYEQYF
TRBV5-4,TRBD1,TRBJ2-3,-,TGTGCCAGCAGCCGGGACAGGGGTGGTTATACGCAGTATTTT,CASSRDRGGYTQYF
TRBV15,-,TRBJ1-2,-,TGTGCCACCAGCACTTACAGCAGCTACACCTTC,CATSTYSSYTF
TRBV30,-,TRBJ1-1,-,TGTGCCTGGAGTACACAGGGCTTGAACACTGAAGCTTTCTTT,CAWSTQGLNTEAFF
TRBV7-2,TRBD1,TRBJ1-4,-,TGTGCCAGCAGCCTAGGGGGCACTAATGAAAAACTGTTTTTT,CASSLGGTNEKLFF
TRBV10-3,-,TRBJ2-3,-,TGTGCCATCAGTGAGTCTCGGGGAACGATCACAGATACGCAGTATTTT,CAISESRGTITDTQYF
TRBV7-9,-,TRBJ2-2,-,TGTGCCAGCAGCTTTCATTCCGGGGAGCTGTTTTTT,CASSFHSGELFF
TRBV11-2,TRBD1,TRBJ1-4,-,TGTGCCAGCAGCCCGGGGAGACAGGGGTCTGGGGGTGAAAAACTGTTTTTT,CASSPGRQGSGGEKLFF
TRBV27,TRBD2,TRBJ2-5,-,TGTGCCAGCAGTTTATACGGGGGGGAGTCGTGGCAAGAGACCCAGTACTTC,CASSLYGGESWQETQYF
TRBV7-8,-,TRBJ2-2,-,TGTGCCAGCAGCCCCCCAAATGCCAGACAATCCGGGGAGCTGTTTTTT,CASSPPNARQSGELFF
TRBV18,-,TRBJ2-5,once,TGTGCCAGCTCCGAAACCGCTCCAGGGATGGGGACCCAGTACTTC,CASSETAPGMGTQYF
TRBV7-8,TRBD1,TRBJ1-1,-,TGTGCCAGCACTACAAGGGACAGGGATTGGAACACTGAAGCTTTCTTT,CASTTRDRDWNTEAFF
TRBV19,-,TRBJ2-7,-,TGTGCCAGTAGTATCCGAGGGAGCTCCTACGAGCAGTACTTC,CASSIRGSSYEQYF
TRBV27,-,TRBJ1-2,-,TGTGCCAGCAGTTTATCCTCTCGAGACTATGGCTACACCTTC,CASSLSSRDYGYTF
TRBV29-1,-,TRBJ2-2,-,TGCAGCGTTGGTCGGGAGCCCTTCACCGGGGAGCTGTTTTTT,CSVGREPFTGELFF
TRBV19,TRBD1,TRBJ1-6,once,TGTGCCAGTAGTGGTCACAGGGGTTCACCCCTCCACTTT,CASSGHRGSPLHF
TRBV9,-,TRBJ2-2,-,TGTGCCAGCAGACAGGGATCGGGTTCCGGGGAGCTGTTTTTT,CASRQGSGSGELFF
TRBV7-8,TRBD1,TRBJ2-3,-,TGTGCCAGCAGCTTTCTTAACAGGGGACGCCAGGGGGATACGCAGTATTTT,CASSFLNRGRQGDTQYF
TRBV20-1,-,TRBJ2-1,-,TGCAGTGCTAGAGGGGCCTCGTGGCAGTTCTTC,CSARGASWQFF
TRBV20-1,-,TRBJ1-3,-,TGCAGTGCTAGCCGGGGAAACACCATATATTTT,CSASRGNTIYF
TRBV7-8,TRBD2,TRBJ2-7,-,TGTGCCAGCAGCTTGGGGGCGGGGGGTAGCGGGAGTCGCAACGAGCAGTACTTC,CASSLGAGGSGSRNEQYF
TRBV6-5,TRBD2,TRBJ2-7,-,TGTGCCAGCAGTCCACTAGCGGGAGTGCTCGAGCAGTACTTC,CASSPLAGVLEQYF
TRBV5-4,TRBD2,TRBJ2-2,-,TGTGCCAGCAGCCCGCAGCGGGAGCGGAACACCGGGGAGCTGTTTTTT,CASSPQRERNTGELFF
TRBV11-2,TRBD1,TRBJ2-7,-,TGTGCCAGCAGTTACGGGACAGCGGAGTACGAGCAGTACTTC,CASSYGTAEYEQYF
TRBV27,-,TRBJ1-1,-,TGTGCCAGCAGTTTTTGGGGCTCCACTGAAGCTTTCTTT,CASSFWGSTEAFF
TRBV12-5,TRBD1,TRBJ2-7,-,TGTGCTAGTGGTTCACGGACAGGGGAGTCTTTAGGGTACGAGCAGTACTTC,CASGSRTGESLGYEQYF
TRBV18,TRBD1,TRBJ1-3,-,TGTGCCAGCTCACCAGGGACAGACGGAAACACCATATATTTT,CASSPGTDGNTIYF
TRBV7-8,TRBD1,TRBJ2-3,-,TGTGCCAGCAGCACTGACAGGGGGTTCACAGATACGCAGTATTTT,CASSTDRGFTDTQYF
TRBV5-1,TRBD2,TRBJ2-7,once,TGCGCCAGCAGCTTTGGACTAGCGGGAATTCTTTCCTACGAGCAGTACTTC,CASSFGLAGILSYEQYF
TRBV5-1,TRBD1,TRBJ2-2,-,TGCGCCAGCAGCGGCGGACAGGGCATTGACACCGGGGAGCTGTTTTTT,CASSGGQGIDTGELFF
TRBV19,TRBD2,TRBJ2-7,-,TGTGCCAGTAGTAATGGGAGACTAGCGGCCTACGAGCAGTACTTC,CASSNGRLAAYEQYF
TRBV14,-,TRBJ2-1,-,TGTGCCAGCAGCTCTACTAGAGTCCGTCGCAATGAGCAGTTCTTC,CASSSTRVRRNEQFF
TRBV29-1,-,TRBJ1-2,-,TGCAGCGCGCACGCCCAGTCCTATGGCTACACCTTC,CSAHAQSYGYTF
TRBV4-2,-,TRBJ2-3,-,TGTGCCAGCAGCCAAGAGCTGGGGGCGAAAGATACGCAGTATTTT,CASSQELGAKDTQYF